The 3 T cell receptor beta chains reported below all come from one sample, sequenced in a study of cytomegalovirus exposure and HLA in healthy donors. Both 60 Vbeta primers and 13 Jbeta primers went into the PCR. Using immunoSEQ multiplex PCR, the repertoire was profiled, and TCRdb retains in-frame clones only, with some absent. Of under 150,000 clones listed, 9.5% were seen once; the top ten hold 3% to 3.5%. Sequencing was performed on PBMCs. These receptors originate from a man aged 25-45 years in good health and CMV-seronegative.

This clone was seen a handful of times. The V call is TRBV30, the J call TRBJ1-1, with TRBD1 as a possible D gene (5 bases). The CDR3 totals 12 residues. Germline CDR1 GTSNPN, CDR2 SVGIG (reference sequence). Trimming shortened V by 5 bases and J by 7 bases, and 14 bases separated the two germline ends. CDR3 bases: TGTGCCTGGTCTCGCTGGGGGGGTGAAGCTTTCTTT. This encodes CAWSRWGGEAFF.

This clone has just a few counts. This chain links TRBV9 with TRBJ1-2; TRBD1 matches at 12 bases. The CDR3 is 15 residues long. The ends lost 3 bases at V and 6 bases at J; junction bases unmatched: 6. CDR1 and CDR2 from the germline V gene are SGDLS and YYNGEE. The CDR3 bases are TGTGCCAGCAGCGCGGCGGGACAGGGGGCGGATGGCTACACCTTC. This codes for CASSAAGQGADGYTF.

This clone was detected a few times. The chain couples TRBV27 to TRBJ2-3; TRBD2 aligns across 14 bases. The CDR3 has 18 amino acids. Looked up from germline, CDR1 is MNHEY and CDR2 is SMNVEV (reference sequence). J lost 7 bases, V lost 5 bases, and 14 bases had no gene match. The CDR3 DNA is TGTGCCAGCAGTCTCAGACTAGCGGGAGGGCCAGGCGGGTATACGCAGTATTTT. Translating gives CASSLRLAGGPGGYTQYF.